This record covers a single T cell receptor (beta chain). Its cognate antigen has yet to be identified. No much larger clone exists at a distance of one base, and base qualities are not known. TCR CDR3 regions were amplified from genomic DNA by multiplex PCR using the deep immunoSEQ assay. Extracted genomic DNA from each cell subset was distributed evenly across all wells of several immunoSEQ 96-well plates, and each plate was treated as a replicate. For sorted subsets, 200 ng of genomic DNA, equivalent to roughly 33,000 T cell genomes, went into each replicate PCR. Purified libraries were measured with a Qubit 3.0 fluorometer, size-checked on a Bioanalyzer 2100, and measured again with the KAPA Library Quantification kit. Every immunoSEQ 96-well plate was sequenced on a dedicated single-read 150-cycle Illumina NextSeq 550 flow cell. For the original study's pipeline: Because the immunoSEQ output held only junctional sequences and lacked quality scores, the filtering could not match the filtering applied to full-length reads. To assign V/J genes and CDR3, sequences were annotated against IMGT germline references using PyIR, a Python wrapper for IgBLAST v1.9. Reads were filtered out if the reads had weak V/J assignments (E-value above 1e-6), no CDR3, stop codons, out-of-frame junctions, or ambiguous translated residues. V3J clonotypes were defined as sequences sharing an identical inferred V gene, J gene, and CDR3 amino acid sequence. The percentage overlap between two repertoires was calculated by dividing the number of shared unique clonotypes by the size of the smaller repertoire. Richness of each repertoire was evaluated using RTK rarefaction, the Chao1 estimator, and Recon v2.1 estimates of unobserved clonotypes. For all TCRbeta clonotypes obtained by the gDNA method from a few donors, generation probabilities were computed with OLGA. Imported from immuneACCESS, the table was reduced by TCRdb to in-frame sequences with V and J called. These copies leave out some clones; in studies compared against another copy, an unresolved V gene accounts for under half, and the cause of the remainder is not known. That table is the source of V, J and clone size, and D and trimming were worked out from the DNA. The sample table contains 2 million to 3 million clones; only one count was recorded for 93% of them. The ten largest clones capture approximately 0.35% of the sample.

These data originate in a study of shared clonotypes between healthy human individuals (dated by TCRdb to the early 2020s). Looking at the study overall: The cohort included three men and two women between 18 and 49 years of age. For each donor, CD4 naive and CD4 memory were each run on three plates, CD8 naive on two plates, and CD8 memory on one plate. To estimate repertoire size and how much clonotype sharing occurs between individuals, the study deeply sequenced the blood TCR repertoires of a handful of healthy adults. To increase sequencing depth and limit assay-specific biases, TCR repertoire library preparation and sequencing were carried out by different laboratories using diverse techniques. Per donor, leukapheresis produced somewhere between about 0.8 and 9.5 billion PBMCs.

The germline V gene specifies SGHAT as CDR1 and FQNNGV as CDR2. The CDR3 has 13 amino acids, counting the end cysteine and phenylalanine. The DNA shown is the 39-base CDR3, in frame from base 1. Relative to germline, V is 5 bases shorter and J is 5 bases shorter, with 12 bases between their ends. Donors were healthy HIV-negative adults with no recently reported acute infections or vaccinations. Every donor was a Caucasian adult residing in Nashville, Tennessee, USA. CD4+ T cells were enriched by magnetic negative selection, after which naive cells were positively selected on CD45RA and the negative fraction was taken as the memory subset. Blood was obtained by leukapheresis, after which PBMCs were separated by Ficoll-Histopaque density gradient centrifugation and cryopreserved in liquid nitrogen vapor phase. Purity and quantity of every magnetically sorted T cell population were checked by analytical flow cytometry. From each sorted fraction, genomic DNA was isolated and quantified by UV absorbance on a Nanodrop 2000c.

Study-wide findings and limitations: When a handful of donors were compared, the shared fraction of clonotypes was around 5% for naive CD4, 3.5% for naive CD8, roughly 2.5% for memory CD4, and less than 0.5% for memory CD8. Because the study included only a small number of donors, the genetic and exposure-history diversity represented was limited. Sampling was restricted to blood, and TCR repertoires in tissue are likely to differ from TCR repertoires in blood. Higher generation probabilities were observed for clonotypes shared by all four sorted-subset donors than for non-shared clonotypes. Rarefaction of sorted-subset datasets indicated incomplete sequencing despite the large sequencing depth. Larger estimated clonotype richness was generally found for naive subsets than for memory subsets. Based on pairwise subsampling, the degree of clonotype sharing among donors was expected to be affected by sequencing depth.

The chain is encoded by TRBV11-2 joined to TRBJ1-2; there is no confident call for the D gene. Sequenced: naive CD4+ T cells from PBMCs. What this sample's cell subset or site label stands for: CD45RA+ positively selected. The receptor comes from a man between 18 and 35 years old in good health. Some clones in this sample may be carry-over from other donors' samples. The CDR3 reads CASSPAAVYGYTF. The DNA sequence reads TGTGCCAGCAGCCCCGCAGCGGTGTATGGCTACACCTTC. The full variable domain, completed from the reference TRBV11-2 and TRBJ1-2 proteins outside the CDR3, reads EAGVAQSPRYKIIEKRQSVAFWCNPISGHATLYWYQQILGQGPKLLIQFQNNGVVDDSQLPKDRFSAERLKGVDSTLKIQPAKLEDSAVYLCASSPAAVYGYTFGSGTRLTVV.